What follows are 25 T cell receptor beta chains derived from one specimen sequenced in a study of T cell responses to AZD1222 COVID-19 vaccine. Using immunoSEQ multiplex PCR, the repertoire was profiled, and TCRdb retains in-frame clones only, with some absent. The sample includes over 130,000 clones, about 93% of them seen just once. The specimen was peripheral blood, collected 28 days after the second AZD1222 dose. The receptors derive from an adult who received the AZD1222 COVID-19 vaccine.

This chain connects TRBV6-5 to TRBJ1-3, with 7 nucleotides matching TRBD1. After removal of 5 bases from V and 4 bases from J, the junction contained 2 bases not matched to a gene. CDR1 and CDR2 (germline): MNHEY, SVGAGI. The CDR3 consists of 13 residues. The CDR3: CASSPTGGNTIYF. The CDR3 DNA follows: TGTGCCAGCAGTCCGACAGGGGGAAACACCATATATTTT.

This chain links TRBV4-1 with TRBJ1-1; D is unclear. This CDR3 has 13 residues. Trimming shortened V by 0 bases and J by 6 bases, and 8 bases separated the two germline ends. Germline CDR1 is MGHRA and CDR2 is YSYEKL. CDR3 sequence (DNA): TGCGCCAGCAGCCAAGAGTCAGTATCTGAAGCTTTCTTT. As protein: CASSQESVSEAFF.

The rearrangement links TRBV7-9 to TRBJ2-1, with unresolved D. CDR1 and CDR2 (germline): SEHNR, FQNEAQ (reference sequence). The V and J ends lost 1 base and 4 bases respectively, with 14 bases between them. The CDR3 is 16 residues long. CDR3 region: CASSLGLNVNYNEQFF. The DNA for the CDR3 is TGTGCCAGCAGCTTAGGGCTCAACGTCAATTACAATGAGCAGTTCTTC.

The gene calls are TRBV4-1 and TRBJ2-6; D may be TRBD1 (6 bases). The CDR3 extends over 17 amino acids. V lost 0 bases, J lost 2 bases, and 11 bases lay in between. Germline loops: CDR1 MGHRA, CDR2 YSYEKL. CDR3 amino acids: CASSQDLRGAGANVLTF. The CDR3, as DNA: TGCGCCAGCAGCCAAGATCTCAGGGGCGCTGGGGCCAACGTCCTGACTTTC.

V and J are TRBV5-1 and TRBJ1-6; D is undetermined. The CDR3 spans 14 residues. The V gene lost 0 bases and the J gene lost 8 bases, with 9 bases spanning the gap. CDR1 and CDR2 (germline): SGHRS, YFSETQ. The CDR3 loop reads CASSLGGLDSPLHF. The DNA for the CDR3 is TGCGCCAGCAGCTTGGGAGGTTTGGATTCACCCCTCCACTTT.

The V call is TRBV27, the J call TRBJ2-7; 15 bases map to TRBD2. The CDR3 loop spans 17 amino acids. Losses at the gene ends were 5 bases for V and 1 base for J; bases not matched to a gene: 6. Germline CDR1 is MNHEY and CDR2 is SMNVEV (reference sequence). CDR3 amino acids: CASSPWTSGRESYEQYF. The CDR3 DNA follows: TGTGCCAGCAGTCCCTGGACTAGCGGGAGGGAATCCTACGAGCAGTACTTC.

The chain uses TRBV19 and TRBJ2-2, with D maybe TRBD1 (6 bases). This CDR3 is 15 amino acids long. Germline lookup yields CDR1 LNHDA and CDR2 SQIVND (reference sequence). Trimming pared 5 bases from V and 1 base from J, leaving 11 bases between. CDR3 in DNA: TGTGCCAGTAGTCGTGACAGGCAGAACACCGGGGAGCTGTTTTTT. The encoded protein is CASSRDRQNTGELFF.

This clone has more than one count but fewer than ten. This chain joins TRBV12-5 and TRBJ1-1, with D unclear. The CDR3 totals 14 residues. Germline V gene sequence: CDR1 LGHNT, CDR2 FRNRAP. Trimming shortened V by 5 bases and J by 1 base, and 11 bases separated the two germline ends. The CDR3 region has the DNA TGTGCTAGTGGTCCTGGACGGAAGAACACTGAAGCTTTCTTT. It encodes CASGPGRKNTEAFF.

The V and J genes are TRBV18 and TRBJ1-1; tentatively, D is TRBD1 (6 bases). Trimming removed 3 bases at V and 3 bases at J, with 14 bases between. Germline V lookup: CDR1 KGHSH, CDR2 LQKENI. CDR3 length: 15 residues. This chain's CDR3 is CASSPPWKGDTEAFF. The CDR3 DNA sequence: TGTGCCAGCTCACCGCCGTGGAAGGGGGACACTGAAGCTTTCTTT.

The CDR3 DNA is TGTGCCAGCAGGCCGGGGACAGGGGTGGGGGAGACCCAGTACTTC. Translation gives CASRPGTGVGETQYF. J is TRBJ2-5 and V is TRBV2; 10 bases agree with TRBD1. The germline gives CDR1 SNHLY, CDR2 FYNNEI. The CDR3 has 15 residues. The V segment lost 6 bases and the J segment 5 bases; nucleotides outside the gene matches: 9.

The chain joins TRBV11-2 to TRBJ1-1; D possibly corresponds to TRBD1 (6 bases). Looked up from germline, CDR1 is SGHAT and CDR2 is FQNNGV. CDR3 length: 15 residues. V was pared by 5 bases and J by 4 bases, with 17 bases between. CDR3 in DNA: TGTGCCAGCAGCCCGAATTACGGGGGCCCCACTGAAGCTTTCTTT. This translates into CASSPNYGGPTEAFF.

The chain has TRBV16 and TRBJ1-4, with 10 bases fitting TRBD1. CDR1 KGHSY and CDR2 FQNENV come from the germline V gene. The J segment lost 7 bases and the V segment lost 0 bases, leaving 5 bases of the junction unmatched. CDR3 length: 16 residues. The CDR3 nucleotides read TGTGCCAGCAGCCAATCCGGAGACAGGGGGCGTGAAAAACTGTTTTTT. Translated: CASSQSGDRGREKLFF.

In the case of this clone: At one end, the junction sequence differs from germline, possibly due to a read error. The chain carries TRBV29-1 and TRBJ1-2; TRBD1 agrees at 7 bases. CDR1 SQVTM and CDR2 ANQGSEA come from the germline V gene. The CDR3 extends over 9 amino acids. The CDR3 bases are TGCAGCGTAACAGGGGTCGCGGGTTTC. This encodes CSVTGVAGF.

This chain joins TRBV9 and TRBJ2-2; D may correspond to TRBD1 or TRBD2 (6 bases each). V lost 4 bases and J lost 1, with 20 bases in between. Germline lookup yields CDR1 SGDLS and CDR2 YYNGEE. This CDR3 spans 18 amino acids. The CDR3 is CASSSNPRGRENTGELFF. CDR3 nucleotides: TGTGCCAGCAGCTCGAATCCTCGGGGGCGGGAGAACACCGGGGAGCTGTTTTTT.

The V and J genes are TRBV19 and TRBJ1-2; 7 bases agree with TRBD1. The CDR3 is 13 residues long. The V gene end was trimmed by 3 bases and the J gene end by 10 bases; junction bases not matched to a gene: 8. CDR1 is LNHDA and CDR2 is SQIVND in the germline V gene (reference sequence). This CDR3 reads CASSIMSGGAYTF. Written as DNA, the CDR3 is TGTGCCAGTAGTATTATGTCAGGGGGGGCCTACACCTTC.

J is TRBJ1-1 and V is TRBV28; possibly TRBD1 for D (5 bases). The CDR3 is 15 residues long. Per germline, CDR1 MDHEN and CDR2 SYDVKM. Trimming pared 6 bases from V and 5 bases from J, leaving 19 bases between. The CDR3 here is CASSTDAGRGTEAFF. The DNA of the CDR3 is TGTGCCAGCAGCACCGATGCGGGGAGGGGAACTGAAGCTTTCTTT.

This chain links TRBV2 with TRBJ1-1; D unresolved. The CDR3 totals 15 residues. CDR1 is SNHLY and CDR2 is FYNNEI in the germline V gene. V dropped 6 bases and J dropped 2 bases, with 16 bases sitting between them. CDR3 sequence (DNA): TGTGCCAGCAGGAGGGCGGAGGTAGCTAACACTGAAGCTTTCTTT. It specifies CASRRAEVANTEAFF.

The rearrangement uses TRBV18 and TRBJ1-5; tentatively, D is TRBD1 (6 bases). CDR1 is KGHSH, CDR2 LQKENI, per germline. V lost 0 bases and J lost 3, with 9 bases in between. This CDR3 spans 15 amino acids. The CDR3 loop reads CASSPPGTNNQPQHF. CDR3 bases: TGTGCCAGCTCACCACCCGGGACAAACAATCAGCCCCAGCATTTT.

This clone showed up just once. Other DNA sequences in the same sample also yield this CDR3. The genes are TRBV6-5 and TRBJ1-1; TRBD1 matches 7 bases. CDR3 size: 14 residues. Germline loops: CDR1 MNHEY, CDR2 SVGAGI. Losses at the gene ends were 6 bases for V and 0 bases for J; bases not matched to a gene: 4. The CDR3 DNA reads TGTGCCAGCAGGGAGACAGGGTTGAACACTGAAGCTTTCTTT. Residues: CASRETGLNTEAFF.

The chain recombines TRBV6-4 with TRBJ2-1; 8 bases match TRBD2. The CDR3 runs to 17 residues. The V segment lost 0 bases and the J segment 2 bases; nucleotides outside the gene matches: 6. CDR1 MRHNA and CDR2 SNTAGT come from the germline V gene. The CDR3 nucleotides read TGTGCCAGCAGTGACTCGAGCGGGAGACACCCCTACAATGAGCAGTTCTTC. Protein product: CASSDSSGRHPYNEQFF.

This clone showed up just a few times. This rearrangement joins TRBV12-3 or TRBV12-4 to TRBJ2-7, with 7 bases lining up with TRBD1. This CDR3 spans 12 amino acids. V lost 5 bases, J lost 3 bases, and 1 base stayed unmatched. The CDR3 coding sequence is TGTGCCAGCAGTCGGGACAGCTACGAGCAGTACTTC. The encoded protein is CASSRDSYEQYF.

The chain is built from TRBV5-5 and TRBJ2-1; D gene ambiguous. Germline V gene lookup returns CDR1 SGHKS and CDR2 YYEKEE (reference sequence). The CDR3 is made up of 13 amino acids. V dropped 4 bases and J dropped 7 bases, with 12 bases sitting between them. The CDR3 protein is CASSVGPQNEQFF. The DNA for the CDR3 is TGTGCCAGCAGCGTGGGTCCCCAAAATGAGCAGTTCTTC.

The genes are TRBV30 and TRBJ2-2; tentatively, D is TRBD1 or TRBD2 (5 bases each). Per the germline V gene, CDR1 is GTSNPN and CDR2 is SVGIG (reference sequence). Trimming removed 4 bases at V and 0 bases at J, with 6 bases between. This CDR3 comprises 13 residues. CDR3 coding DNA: TGTGCCTGGACGGGACCGAACACCGGGGAGCTGTTTTTT. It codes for CAWTGPNTGELFF.

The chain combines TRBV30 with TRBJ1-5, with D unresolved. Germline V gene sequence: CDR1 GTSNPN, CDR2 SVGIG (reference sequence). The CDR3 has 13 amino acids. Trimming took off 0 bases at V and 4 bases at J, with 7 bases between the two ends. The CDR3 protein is CAWSVMENQPQHF. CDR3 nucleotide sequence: TGTGCCTGGAGTGTAATGGAAAATCAGCCCCAGCATTTT.

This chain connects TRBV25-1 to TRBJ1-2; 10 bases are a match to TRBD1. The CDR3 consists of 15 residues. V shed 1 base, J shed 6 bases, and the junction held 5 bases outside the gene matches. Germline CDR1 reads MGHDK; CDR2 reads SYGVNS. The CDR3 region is CASSEWDRGRNGYTF. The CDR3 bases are TGTGCCAGCAGTGAATGGGACAGGGGACGGAATGGCTACACCTTC.